Shown below are 18 T cell receptor beta chains from a single sample sequenced in a study of blood T cell repertoires in COVID-19. Method: immunoSEQ multiplex PCR; TCRdb's copy keeps in-frame clones and lacks some. This table holds some 46,000 clones, over 80% found once. Material: peripheral blood. The receptors come from a man aged 60 to 69 with active COVID-19.

The gene calls are TRBV5-1 and TRBJ2-1; maybe TRBD1 (5 bases). Germline V gives CDR1 SGHRS, CDR2 YFSETQ. The CDR3 runs 16 residues. Trimming took 0 bases from V and 8 from J, leaving 18 bases between them. As DNA, the CDR3 is TGCGCCAGCAGCTTGGCCCTGACAGCTTCCGGCGATGAGCAGTTCTTC. Translated: CASSLALTASGDEQFF.

This clone was found once. CDR3 sequence (DNA): TGTGCCAGCAGATCGTTACAGGGGAGGCCTGAAGCTTTCTTT. It encodes CASRSLQGRPEAFF. This chain links TRBV7-9 with TRBJ1-1; 7 positions agree with TRBD1. This CDR3 spans 14 amino acids. Trimming removed 6 bases from V and 6 bases from J; junction bases left unmatched: 10. CDR1 SEHNR and CDR2 FQNEAQ come from the germline V gene (reference sequence). The entire variable domain, with the rest obtained from reference TRBV7-9 and TRBJ1-1, is as follows: DTGVSQNPRHKITKRGQNVTFRCDPISEHNRLYWYRQTLGQGPEFLTYFQNEAQLEKSRLLSDRFSAERPKGSFSTLEIQRTEQGDSAMYLCASRSLQGRPEAFFGQGTRLTVV.

The gene calls are TRBV5-4 and TRBJ2-1; D possibly corresponds to TRBD2 (6 bases). V was trimmed by 4 bases and J by 5 bases, leaving 16 bases between them. Germline-derived CDR1 and CDR2 are SGHNT and YYREEE (reference sequence). The CDR3 runs 15 residues. CDR3 DNA sequence: TGTGCCAGCAGCCCCCCGGGAGAGTTGCACAATGAGCAGTTCTTC. This gives the protein CASSPPGELHNEQFF.

The V gene is TRBV5-1, the J gene TRBJ2-3; maybe TRBD1 (7 bases). The germline CDR1 and CDR2 sequences are SGHRS and YFSETQ. Trimming removed 3 bases at V and 2 bases at J, with 13 bases between. The CDR3 is made up of 15 amino acids. In nucleotides, the CDR3 is TGCGCCAGCAGCTGGGGGGACAGAAACACAGATACGCAGTATTTT. This sequence encodes CASSWGDRNTDTQYF.

The chain employs TRBV6-5 and TRBJ2-2, with 8 positions matching TRBD2. Germline values: CDR1 MNHEY, CDR2 SVGAGI. Unmatched junction bases numbered 5, after V lost 6 bases and J lost 2 bases. The CDR3 covers 15 residues. CDR3 DNA: TGTGCCAGCAGGCAGCGGGGGATCAACACCGGGGAGCTGTTTTTT. It is translated as CASRQRGINTGELFF.

The V and J genes are TRBV7-8 and TRBJ2-1; TRBD1 agrees at 7 bases. Germline-derived CDR1 and CDR2 are SGHVS and FQNEAQ. The CDR3 contains 15 residues. The V gene end was trimmed by 1 base and the J gene end by 4 bases; junction bases not matched to a gene: 4. The CDR3 DNA sequence: TGTGCCAGCAGCTTAGTAGGGGGCACTTACAATGAGCAGTTCTTC. Translated: CASSLVGGTYNEQFF.

This clone was seen a handful of times. CDR3 amino acids: CASSPGTGYGYTF. The DNA of the CDR3 is TGCGCCAGCAGCCCCGGGACAGGGTACGGCTACACCTTC. The V call is TRBV10-1, the J call TRBJ1-2, with TRBD1 matching over 9 bases. This CDR3 region has 13 residues. Losses at the gene ends were 6 bases for V and 8 bases for J; bases not matched to a gene: 7. In germline, CDR1 is WNHNN, CDR2 SYGVQD (reference sequence).

This chain joins TRBV7-3 and TRBJ2-2; D gene unclear. From germline, CDR1 is SGHTA and CDR2 FQGTGA. There are 13 residues in the CDR3. V was trimmed by 1 base and J by 6 bases, leaving 6 bases between them. CDR3: CASSLSGSGELFF. In DNA, the CDR3 is TGTGCCAGCAGCTTAAGTGGCTCCGGGGAGCTGTTTTTT.

This clone was observed a single time. The chain combines TRBV18 with TRBJ2-5; TRBD2 aligns across 8 bases. The CDR3 covers 15 residues. V shed 0 bases, J shed 3 bases, and the junction held 3 bases outside the gene matches. Germline CDR1 is KGHSH and CDR2 is LQKENI. In DNA, the CDR3 is TGTGCCAGCTCACCACCTGGACTAGCCAAAGAGACCCAGTACTTC. It encodes CASSPPGLAKETQYF.

The V and J genes are TRBV6-6 and TRBJ2-7; 14 positions agree with TRBD2. Germline V gives CDR1 MNHNY, CDR2 SVGAGI (reference sequence). Trimming removed 5 bases from V and 0 bases from J; junction bases left unmatched: 9. CDR3 length: 18 amino acids. Here the CDR3 reads CASSRSPGLAGASYEQYF. The CDR3 region has the DNA TGTGCCAGCAGTAGATCCCCGGGACTAGCGGGGGCCTCCTACGAGCAGTACTTC.

This sequence joins TRBV5-1 and TRBJ2-1; 7 nucleotides match TRBD2. The CDR3 consists of 14 residues. Trimming took 3 bases from V and 5 from J; bases not matched to a gene: 5. The germline V gene has CDR1 SGHRS and CDR2 YFSETQ. The CDR3 region has the DNA TGCGCCAGCAGCTCCGGGACTACGAACAATGAGCAGTTCTTC. Translation: CASSSGTTNNEQFF.

This clone was detected a few times. V is TRBV2 and J is TRBJ1-3; 9 nucleotides agree with TRBD1. Germline V gene data show CDR1 as SNHLY and CDR2 as FYNNEI. The CDR3 runs 16 residues. With 6 bases clipped from V and 3 bases from J, the junction kept 9 bases outside the gene matches. CDR3 amino acids: CASRGGQGRFGNTIYF. CDR3 sequence (DNA): TGTGCCAGCAGGGGAGGACAGGGGCGATTTGGAAACACCATATATTTT.

The chain links TRBV5-1 to TRBJ1-1, with unresolved D. Germline values: CDR1 SGHRS, CDR2 YFSETQ. V was trimmed by 0 bases and J by 0 bases, leaving 9 bases between them. CDR3 size: 15 residues. The CDR3, as DNA: TGCGCCAGCAGCTTGGAGCTGAACGTGAACACTGAAGCTTTCTTT. Its translation is CASSLELNVNTEAFF.

This chain connects TRBV5-5 to TRBJ1-5; 8 bases align to TRBD1. CDR1 is SGHKS, CDR2 YYEKEE, per germline (reference sequence). The CDR3 is made up of 16 amino acids. V lost 0 bases, J lost 2 bases, and 4 bases stayed unmatched. The CDR3 DNA reads as TGTGCCAGCAGCTTGGATGGGGGACAGGGCAATCAGCCCCAGCATTTT. Its translation: CASSLDGGQGNQPQHF.

The chain is built from TRBV28 and TRBJ1-2, with D possibly TRBD1 on 5 matching bases. Germline CDR1 reads MDHEN; CDR2 reads SYDVKM. The CDR3 has 14 amino acids. V lost 5 bases, J lost 2 bases, and 12 bases lay in between. The chain's CDR3 is CASSPRAQNYGYTF. Here the CDR3 DNA reads TGTGCCAGCAGTCCCAGGGCCCAGAACTATGGCTACACCTTC.

The chain carries TRBV19 and TRBJ1-2, with 11 bases lining up with TRBD1. V dropped 4 bases and J dropped 4; count of bases not matched to a gene: 5. The CDR3 runs 15 residues. Germline V gene data show CDR1 as LNHDA and CDR2 as SQIVND (reference sequence). In DNA, the CDR3 is TGTGCCAGTAGTACTGGGACAGGGGGAGGCTATGGCTACACCTTC. Protein sequence: CASSTGTGGGYGYTF.

The chain employs TRBV9 and TRBJ2-3; D is possibly TRBD1 (8 bases). The CDR3 is made up of 16 amino acids. The V gene's germline CDR1 is SGDLS and CDR2 YYNGEE. Trimming removed 4 bases from V and 10 bases from J, with 25 bases in between. The CDR3 DNA follows: TGTGCCAGCAGCTCTCGGACAGGGACAGCGGGGAGCGCGCAGTATTTT. Translating it yields CASSSRTGTAGSAQYF.

This sequence joins TRBV9 and TRBJ2-1; 8 bases are shared with TRBD2. The junction had 6 bases not matched to a gene; V was cut back by 0 bases and J by 4 bases. The CDR3 is 16 residues long. Germline CDR1 reads SGDLS; CDR2 reads YYNGEE. CDR3 in amino acids: CASSVGGGGRYNEQFF. Here the CDR3 DNA reads TGTGCCAGCAGCGTAGGTGGCGGGGGGCGTTACAATGAGCAGTTCTTC.